These T cell receptor beta chains were read from a single sample in a study of Ad26.COV2.S vaccination and SARS-CoV-2 variants. This table comes from immunoSEQ multiplex PCR, and its TCRdb copy is limited to in-frame clones, with some not included. The sample shows roughly 180,000 clones, roughly 87% of them seen only once. Sequenced here: peripheral blood, sampled after recovery from COVID-19. The receptors shown here come from a human donor who had recovered from COVID-19. Both conserved end residues are part of each CDR3. Each record gives: D gene, J gene, clone size, V gene, CDR3 protein, CDR3 DNA. The D gene is left open where the match is weak. Size tells how often a clone was seen (once, few, many) or the class of an expanded clone, and some rows leave it out.

d_gene: TRBD1; j_gene: TRBJ1-6; abundance: NA; v_gene: TRBV9; CDR3aa: CASSARQGRTNSPLHF; CDR3nt: TGTGCCAGCAGCGCCCGACAGGGAAGAACCAATTCACCCCTCCACTTT
d_gene: NA; j_gene: TRBJ2-6; abundance: NA; v_gene: TRBV9; CDR3aa: CASSVMATGANVLTF; CDR3nt: TGTGCCAGCAGCGTAATGGCGACTGGGGCCAACGTCCTGACTTTC
d_gene: NA; j_gene: TRBJ1-2; abundance: NA; v_gene: TRBV6-5; CDR3aa: CASWPRGGGGYTF; CDR3nt: TGTGCCAGCTGGCCGCGGGGTGGCGGAGGCTACACCTTC
d_gene: TRBD2; j_gene: TRBJ2-5; abundance: NA; v_gene: TRBV4-2; CDR3aa: CASSLNRREGGETQYF; CDR3nt: TGTGCCAGCAGCCTAAATCGGCGGGAGGGCGGGGAGACCCAGTACTTC
d_gene: NA; j_gene: TRBJ1-2; abundance: NA; v_gene: TRBV19; CDR3aa: CASSIFFSGSGYGYTF; CDR3nt: TGTGCCAGTAGTATATTTTTCTCAGGTTCAGGCTATGGCTACACCTTC
d_gene: NA; j_gene: TRBJ1-1; abundance: NA; v_gene: TRBV9; CDR3aa: CASSVTQQNTEAFF; CDR3nt: TGTGCCAGCAGCGTTACACAGCAGAACACTGAAGCTTTCTTT
d_gene: NA; j_gene: TRBJ1-1; abundance: NA; v_gene: TRBV19; CDR3aa: CASTKGVGTEAFF; CDR3nt: TGTGCCAGTACCAAAGGCGTGGGCACTGAAGCTTTCTTT
d_gene: TRBD1; j_gene: TRBJ2-7; abundance: NA; v_gene: TRBV2; CDR3aa: CAIRTGPYEQYF; CDR3nt: TGTGCCATCCGGACAGGACCCTACGAGCAGTACTTC
d_gene: TRBD2; j_gene: TRBJ2-7; abundance: NA; v_gene: TRBV7-2; CDR3aa: CASSSRTSGSYEQYF; CDR3nt: TGTGCCAGCAGCTCTCGGACTAGCGGCTCCTACGAGCAGTACTTC
d_gene: NA; j_gene: TRBJ2-5; abundance: NA; v_gene: TRBV6-6; CDR3aa: CASSIDWGPKETQYF; CDR3nt: TGTGCCAGCAGCATCGATTGGGGTCCCAAAGAGACCCAGTACTTC
d_gene: TRBD2; j_gene: TRBJ2-5; abundance: NA; v_gene: TRBV10-1; CDR3aa: CASSETSGETQYF; CDR3nt: TGCGCCAGCAGTGAGACTAGCGGGGAGACCCAGTACTTC
d_gene: TRBD2; j_gene: TRBJ2-7; abundance: NA; v_gene: TRBV3-1/TRBV3-2; CDR3aa: CASSRGTSGNREQYF; CDR3nt: TGTGCCAGCAGCCGTGGGACTAGCGGGAATCGCGAGCAGTACTTC
d_gene: NA; j_gene: TRBJ2-1; abundance: NA; v_gene: TRBV11-1; CDR3aa: CASTLGRMGYNEQFF; CDR3nt: TGTGCCAGCACCCTTGGGCGGATGGGCTACAATGAGCAGTTCTTC
d_gene: NA; j_gene: TRBJ1-5; abundance: NA; v_gene: TRBV23-1; CDR3aa: CASSQEVEPSNQPQHF; CDR3nt: TGCGCCAGCAGTCAAGAGGTCGAGCCTAGCAATCAGCCCCAGCATTTT
d_gene: NA; j_gene: TRBJ2-3; abundance: NA; v_gene: TRBV5-4; CDR3aa: CASSFLGQGTDTQYF; CDR3nt: TGTGCCAGCAGCTTTCTAGGGCAGGGCACAGATACGCAGTATTTT
d_gene: TRBD1; j_gene: TRBJ2-2; abundance: few; v_gene: TRBV11-3; CDR3aa: CASSARDRGDTGELFF; CDR3nt: TGTGCCAGCAGCGCCCGGGACAGGGGGGACACCGGGGAGCTGTTTTTT
d_gene: NA; j_gene: TRBJ2-2; abundance: NA; v_gene: TRBV6-2/TRBV6-3; CDR3aa: CASSYSTLGTGELFF; CDR3nt: TGTGCCAGCAGTTACTCGACGCTAGGTACCGGGGAGCTGTTTTTT
d_gene: NA; j_gene: TRBJ2-5; abundance: NA; v_gene: TRBV7-9; CDR3aa: CASSQTVTSGETQYF; CDR3nt: TGTGCCAGCAGCCAGACGGTAACCTCCGGAGAGACCCAGTACTTC
d_gene: TRBD1; j_gene: TRBJ2-5; abundance: once; v_gene: TRBV3-1/TRBV3-2; CDR3aa: CASSPSRTGKETQYF; CDR3nt: TGTGCCAGCAGCCCTTCTCGGACAGGGAAAGAGACCCAGTACTTC
d_gene: NA; j_gene: TRBJ2-5; abundance: NA; v_gene: TRBV24-1; CDR3aa: CATSDDETSQETQYF; CDR3nt: TGTGCCACCAGTGACGACGAGACTAGCCAAGAGACCCAGTACTTC